This TCR beta chain was recorded in a study of cytomegalovirus exposure and HLA in healthy donors. The V gene lost 2 bases and the J gene lost 8 bases, with 9 bases spanning the gap. The CDR3 totals 12 residues. Germline V gene sequence: CDR1 WNHNN, CDR2 SYGVQD (reference sequence). PCR used 60 Vbeta primers and 13 Jbeta primers. Generated by immunoSEQ multiplex PCR, the TCRdb table keeps only in-frame clones and is missing some. The table records a few hundred thousand clones, approximately 80% of them present only once. Donors sampled were nominally healthy, though unrecorded immune exposures were likely. To note about this clone: Its antigen is still unknown.

Study results and caveats: By a later analysis, the bulk of CMV-associated TCR beta chains appeared HLA-restricted.

Specimen: PBMCs. V is TRBV10-1 and J is TRBJ1-1, with D possibly TRBD1 on 5 matching bases. The sequence derives from a man aged 35 to 55 in good health and CMV-seronegative. CDR3 sequence: CASSEIQGEAFF. DNA for the CDR3: TGCGCCAGCAGTGAGATCCAGGGCGAAGCTTTCTTT.